This T cell receptor (beta chain) was recorded in a study of CD8 T cells in Susac syndrome. Trimming shortened V by 4 bases and J by 5 bases, and 12 bases separated the two germline ends. Germline V CDR1 and CDR2: SGHVS, FNYEAQ. The CDR3 totals 14 residues. General study results and limits: The authors acknowledged that their TCR sequencing and HLA analysis involved a relatively small number of individuals.

The sequenced target, TCR beta, came from blood CD8+ and CD4+ T cells. The authors reverse transcribed roughly 0.45 to 1 ug RNA with random hexamers. With immunoSEQ multiplex PCR, TCR beta CDR3 was amplified across 54 Vbeta and 13 Jbeta. TCRdb called the immunoSEQ multiplex PCR reads again in MiXCR, with one record for every CDR3 protein. Among a few hundred thousand distinct CDR3 sequences listed, 85% to 90% were seen once. Concerning this clonotype itself: Its antigen is currently unknown.

The chain recombines TRBV7-6 with TRBJ2-1; no clear D gene. The TCR sequence derives from a human donor with multiple sclerosis. Sequenced material: CD8+ T cells from PBMCs. The CDR3 coding sequence is TGTGCCAGCAGCTCGACGGACGTTAACAATGAGCAGTTCTTC. It codes for CASSSTDVNNEQFF.